These 22 T cell receptor beta chains came from one sample sequenced in a study of T cell clonality in common variable immunodeficiency. Regarding the study as a whole: Fewer deletions and N-nucleotide insertions were reportedly seen in common variable immunodeficiency TCR beta sequences.

These receptors are not linked to any known antigen. Profiling relied on immunoSEQ multiplex PCR, and the TCRdb table lists in-frame clones only, not all of them. The sample offers about 23,000 clones and no singletons, the top ten holding about 10%. What was sequenced was peripheral blood mononuclear cells. The receptors were sampled from a human donor with common variable immunodeficiency.

At least ten counts were recorded for this clone. The CDR3 extends 3 residues past the end of the read, so its final part is completed from the germline J gene. Other DNA sequences in this specimen translate into the identical CDR3. The chain links TRBV19 to TRBJ2-6; D gene unclear. The germline CDR1 and CDR2 sequences are LNHDA and SQIVND (reference sequence). This CDR3 has 16 residues. V lost 1 base, J lost 2 bases, and 9 bases lay in between. The sequenced part of the CDR3 DNA is TGTGCCAGTAGTATAGTATGGGCCCCTGGGGCCAACGTC. This codes for CASSIVWAPGANV. The whole CDR3 reads CASSIVWAPGANVLTF.

With regard to this clone: The read finishes 3 residues shy of the CDR3 end, and the germline J gene is used to complete it. The chain uses TRBV18 and TRBJ1-6; a weak D match, TRBD1 (5 bases). V was pared by 3 bases and J by 9 bases, with 21 bases between. Germline CDR1 reads KGHSH; CDR2 reads LQKENI. The CDR3 has 17 amino acids. CDR3 DNA (partial): TGTGCCAGCTCACCCCTCGGGGGGGGGAACGTAGGTTCACCC. Protein product: CASSPLGGGNVGSP. The full CDR3 is CASSPLGGGNVGSPLHF.

This clone is medium-sized in the sample. The read terminates 3 residues ahead of where the CDR3 ends, so the germline J gene completes it. V is TRBV15 and J is TRBJ2-7; D is possibly TRBD2 (6 bases). Trimming stripped 0 bases from V and 4 bases from J, with 10 bases between. The germline V gene has CDR1 LNHNV and CDR2 YYDKDF (reference sequence). The CDR3 covers 14 residues. The CDR3 is CATSREGGRYEQYF. The CDR3 DNA, read in part, is TGTGCCACCAGCAGAGAGGGGGGACGATACGAG. The full variable domain, with the rest looked up from reference TRBV15 and TRBJ2-7, is DAMVIQNPRYQVTQFGKPVTLSCSQTLNHNVMYWYQQKSSQAPKLLFHYYDKDFNNEADTPDNFQSRRPNTSFCFLDIRSPGLGDTAMYLCATSREGGRYEQYFGPGTRLTVT.

This clone appeared many times. CDR3 protein: CASSSGTGVGYTF. Incomplete CDR3 DNA: TGTGCCAGCAGCTCCGGGACAGGGGTGGGC. The chain is built from TRBV7-9 and TRBJ1-2; the match to TRBD1 covers 10 bases. The CDR3 is cut off 3 residues early in the read; its end comes from the germline J gene. In germline, CDR1 is SEHNR, CDR2 FQNEAQ (reference sequence). There are 13 residues in the CDR3.

Comments on this clone: The read finishes 3 residues shy of the CDR3 end, and the germline J gene is used to complete it. The chain carries TRBV23-1 and TRBJ2-7; the D gene is possibly TRBD1 (6 bases). TRBV23-1 is sorted into the ORF group, with uncertain function. This CDR3 region has 14 residues. The V end lost 6 bases, the J end lost 2 bases, and 14 bases lay between the germline ends. The CDR3 sequence is CASSPPDRTYEQYF. Partial CDR3 DNA: TGCGCCAGCAGCCCCCCAGACAGGACCTACGAG.

This clone was detected a few times. The CDR3 end lies 3 residues beyond the end of the read and is filled in from the germline J gene. The V call is TRBV2, the J call TRBJ1-4; 11 bases fit TRBD1. This CDR3 region has 14 residues. The germline V gene has CDR1 SNHLY and CDR2 FYNNEI. The J segment lost 8 bases and the V segment lost 5 bases, leaving 4 bases of the junction unmatched. This CDR3 is CASSRDRGREKLFF. Incomplete CDR3 DNA: TGTGCCAGCAGTCGGGACAGGGGGAGAGAAAAA.

The sequenced CDR3 bases are TGTGCCAGCAGTGAAGTTTATCGGGGC. Residues: CASSEVYRG. The whole CDR3 is CASSEVYRGYTF. This rearrangement joins TRBV6-1 to TRBJ1-2; D is uncertain. The read stops 3 residues short of the end of the CDR3; the missing end is completed from the germline J gene. The CDR3 is 12 residues long. CDR1 is MNHNS and CDR2 is SASEGT in the germline V gene.

For this clone: Coverage ceases 3 residues before the CDR3 finishes, and the germline J gene fills in the end. The chain recombines TRBV7-8 with TRBJ1-4; TRBD1 might be the D (6 bases). Germline CDR1 and CDR2: SGHVS and FQNEAQ. The length of the CDR3 is 15 residues. V was clipped by 3 bases and J by 7 bases, with 15 bases between them. The CDR3 protein is CASSFVGHPLEKLFF. The sequenced part of the CDR3 DNA is TGTGCCAGCAGCTTTGTGGGACACCCCCTTGAAAAA.

This clone was found a few times. With the read ending 3 residues before the CDR3 end, the germline J gene is used to fill in that end. The gene calls are TRBV5-1 and TRBJ2-1, with a possible D match to TRBD2 (6 bases). The germline gives CDR1 SGHRS, CDR2 YFSETQ. The CDR3 runs to 15 residues. Deletions cut 7 bases from V and 7 bases from J, with 21 bases between. The sequenced CDR3 bases are TGCGCCAGCTCCGGTGGGGACTCCTTGTGGAATGAG. It translates to CASSGGDSLWNE. The entire CDR3 sequence reads CASSGGDSLWNEQFF.

This clone appeared a few times. The read finishes 3 residues shy of the CDR3 end, and the germline J gene is used to complete it. The chain combines TRBV11-2 with TRBJ2-5; D might be TRBD2 (6 bases). There are 14 residues in the CDR3. The V end lost 4 bases, the J end lost 5 bases, and 14 bases lay between the germline ends. Germline CDR1 SGHAT, CDR2 FQNNGV. The CDR3 is CASSSLGGLETQYF. The CDR3 DNA, read in part, is TGTGCCAGCAGCTCCCTCGGGGGTTTGGAGACC.

Points on this clone: The read stops 3 residues short of the end of the CDR3; the missing end is completed from the germline J gene. The V and J genes are TRBV19 and TRBJ1-2, with D possibly TRBD1 on 5 matching bases. CDR1 is LNHDA and CDR2 is SQIVND in the germline V gene (reference sequence). V lost 1 base, J lost 3 bases, and 12 bases lay in between. The CDR3 is 15 residues long. The CDR3 protein is CASSIGQGIYYGYTF. The CDR3 DNA, read in part, is TGTGCCAGTAGTATAGGTCAGGGCATCTACTATGGC. Full variable domain (remainder filled in from reference TRBV19 and TRBJ1-2): DGGITQSPKYLFRKEGQNVTLSCEQNLNHDAMYWYRQDPGQGLRLIYYSQIVNDFQKGDIAEGYSVSREKKESFPLTVTSAQKNPTAFYLCASSIGQGIYYGYTFGSGTRLTVV.

In the case of this clone: The read comes to an end 3 residues before the CDR3 does, leaving the germline J gene to fill in the end. The chain employs TRBV2 and TRBJ1-1; 8 bases match TRBD1. The V gene's germline CDR1 is SNHLY and CDR2 FYNNEI. The CDR3 extends over 14 amino acids. V lost 6 bases and J lost 1; bases outside the gene matches: 4. This CDR3 reads CASSLDRGNTEAFF. The sequenced part of the CDR3 DNA is TGTGCCAGCAGCCTAGACAGGGGGAACACTGAA.

This clone appeared a few times. Read data end 3 residues before the CDR3 end; the end is taken from the germline J gene. V gene TRBV30 combines with J gene TRBJ1-1; possible D gene TRBD1, 6 bases. Trimming left V 3 bases short and J 0 bases short, with 23 bases between. The CDR3 sequence is 18 residues long. Germline values: CDR1 GTSNPN, CDR2 SVGIG (reference sequence). The CDR3 DNA, read in part, is TGTGCCTGGAGCCGTCTTACCCGGGACACCCACATGAACACTGAA. This gives the protein CAWSRLTRDTHMNTE. The whole CDR3 is CAWSRLTRDTHMNTEAFF.

Points on this clone: The sequenced fragment ends 3 residues before the CDR3 boundary, so the rest is inferred from the germline J gene. The gene calls are TRBV20-1 and TRBJ2-1; 9 nucleotides match TRBD1. Trimming took 5 bases from V and 8 from J; bases not matched to a gene: 7. This CDR3 contains 13 residues. The germline V gene encodes CDR1 DFQATT and CDR2 SNEGSKA (reference sequence). The DNA read from the CDR3 is TGCAGTGCTGCCCGGGACAGGGAACATGAG. Amino acid sequence: CSAARDREHE. The complete CDR3 reads CSAARDREHEQFF.

This clone came up many times. Sequencing ends 3 residues short of the CDR3 end; the germline J gene provides the rest. The chain is built from TRBV18 and TRBJ2-2; D is uncertain. CDR3 size: 14 residues. With 3 bases removed from V and 1 base from J, the gap between germline ends came to 6 bases. The germline CDR1 and CDR2 sequences are KGHSH and LQKENI. CDR3 sequence reads: CASSPRQNTGELFF. CDR3 DNA, as far as it was read: TGTGCCAGCTCACCCCGACAGAACACCGGGGAG.

This clone was seen only a few times. CDR3 DNA, as far as it was read: TGTGCCTGGAAACCCCAGGGCACAACTAATGAAAAA. Translated, it gives CAWKPQGTTNEK. The entire CDR3 is CAWKPQGTTNEKLFF. This chain joins TRBV30 and TRBJ1-4, with D possibly matching TRBD1 (5 bases). The read comes to an end 3 residues before the CDR3 does, leaving the germline J gene to fill in the end. The germline CDR1 and CDR2 sequences are GTSNPN and SVGIG (reference sequence). The CDR3 covers 15 residues. Trimming removed 4 bases from V and 0 bases from J, with 12 bases in between.

This clone has ten or more counts. The read ends 3 residues before the CDR3 terminus; that terminus is restored from the germline J gene. The chain employs TRBV19 and TRBJ2-2; perhaps TRBD1 as D (6 bases). The V gene's germline CDR1 is LNHDA and CDR2 SQIVND (reference sequence). Deletions cut 7 bases from V and 2 bases from J, with 11 bases between. The CDR3 sequence is 14 residues long. CDR3 DNA (partial): TGTGCCAGTAAAGGGGGACAAAACACCGGGGAG. Residues: CASKGGQNTGE. In full, the CDR3 is CASKGGQNTGELFF.

To note about this clone: With the read ending 3 residues before the CDR3 end, the germline J gene is used to fill in that end. V gene TRBV2 combines with J gene TRBJ2-3; TRBD2 matches 13 bases. Germline assignment: CDR1 SNHLY and CDR2 FYNNEI. The length of the CDR3 is 19 residues. Trimming cost V 6 bases and J 0 bases; bases outside gene matches: 12. The CDR3 spells CASSDLLAGGRLSTDTQYF. The CDR3 DNA, read in part, is TGTGCCAGCAGCGATCTACTAGCGGGGGGGCGATTAAGCACAGATACG.

This clone was seen at least ten times. The read ends 3 residues before the CDR3 terminus; that terminus is restored from the germline J gene. The rearrangement links TRBV5-1 to TRBJ2-3; D not certain. Germline CDR1 is SGHRS and CDR2 is YFSETQ. Trimming left V 4 bases short and J 0 bases short, with 6 bases between. The CDR3 has 13 amino acids. CDR3 DNA (partial): TGCGCCAGCAGCCCCTCTAGCACAGATACG. Encoded protein: CASSPSSTDT. The CDR3 in full is CASSPSSTDTQYF. Based on the CDR3 plus reference TRBV5-1 and TRBJ2-3, the full variable domain is KAGVTQTPRYLIKTRGQQVTLSCSPISGHRSVSWYQQTPGQGLQFLFEYFSETQRNKGNFPGRFSGRQFSNSRSEMNVSTLELGDSALYLCASSPSSTDTQYFGPGTRLTVL.

This clone showed up just a few times. The CDR3 extends 3 residues past the end of the read, so its final part is completed from the germline J gene. The chain joins TRBV7-2 to TRBJ2-1, with D perhaps matching TRBD2 (7 bases). The V end was cut by 3 bases, the J end by 6 bases, with 15 bases between. This CDR3 has 15 amino acids. CDR1 is SGHTA and CDR2 is FQGNSA in the germline V gene. CDR3 bases read: TGTGCCAGCAGCTTCCGGGGGGCCGGTTCCAATGAG. Translation gives CASSFRGAGSNE. The CDR3 as a whole reads CASSFRGAGSNEQFF.

This clone was picked up many times. The CDR3: CASTREESGDTEAFF. The DNA read from the CDR3 is TGTGCCAGCACGAGGGAAGAGAGCGGGGACACTGAA. The chain joins TRBV5-6 to TRBJ1-1; D uncertain. The read halts 3 residues ahead of the CDR3 end, with the missing end drawn from the germline J gene. V gave up 6 bases and J gave up 3 bases, with 18 bases separating them. This CDR3 has 15 amino acids. CDR1 and CDR2 from the germline V gene are SGHDT and YYEEEE.

This clone was counted a few times. The observed sequence ends 3 residues before the CDR3 terminus, with the missing tail filled in from the germline J gene. The V and J genes are TRBV19 and TRBJ2-3; TRBD1 aligns across 8 bases. The CDR3 spans 14 residues. Trimming at V came to 7 bases and at J to 2 bases, leaving 5 bases not matched to a gene. Germline V CDR1 and CDR2: LNHDA, SQIVND (reference sequence). The covered CDR3 bases are TGTGCCAGTACACGGGACAGGCTCACAGATACG. As protein: CASTRDRLTDT. The full CDR3 sequence reads CASTRDRLTDTQYF.